This is a list of T cell receptor beta chains from one sample in a study of cytomegalovirus exposure and HLA in healthy donors. Repertoires were generated with immunoSEQ multiplex PCR, while TCRdb's copy carries only in-frame clones and drops some. In the table there are fewer than 150,000 clones, approximately 69% of which are singletons. The sequenced sample consisted of PBMCs. These TCRs come from a woman aged 45 to 65 in good health and CMV-seropositive. Both conserved end residues are part of each CDR3. The order of the fields is CDR3 protein, CDR3 DNA, J gene, V gene, D gene, clone size. A D gene is named only where the DNA matches it firmly. A row's size may be missing; if present it is once, few, many or a size class.

CDR3 protein: CASRDAGALYSYTF; CDR3 DNA: TGCGCCAGCAGGGATGCGGGCGCCCTATATAGCTACACCTTC; J gene: TRBJ1-2; V gene: TRBV4-1; D gene: NA; clone size: NA
CDR3 protein: CASSRTGTNTEAFF; CDR3 DNA: TGTGCCAGTAGTAGGACAGGGACGAACACTGAAGCTTTCTTT; J gene: TRBJ1-1; V gene: TRBV19; D gene: TRBD1; clone size: once
CDR3 protein: CASREIAGDRAEAFF; CDR3 DNA: TGTGCCAGCAGGGAAATTGCGGGGGATAGGGCTGAAGCTTTCTTT; J gene: TRBJ1-1; V gene: TRBV27; D gene: NA; clone size: NA
CDR3 protein: CASTQAGGTGELFF; CDR3 DNA: TGTGCCAGCACCCAAGCGGGGGGCACCGGGGAGCTGTTTTTT; J gene: TRBJ2-2; V gene: TRBV5-4; D gene: TRBD2; clone size: NA
CDR3 protein: CASIKRQWEEMNTEAFF; CDR3 DNA: TGCGCCAGCATTAAGCGGCAGTGGGAAGAAATGAACACTGAAGCTTTCTTT; J gene: TRBJ1-1; V gene: TRBV23-1; D gene: NA; clone size: NA
CDR3 protein: CASSFDSYKSDTEAFF; CDR3 DNA: TGTGCCAGCAGTTTCGACTCCTACAAATCGGACACTGAAGCTTTCTTT; J gene: TRBJ1-1; V gene: TRBV2; D gene: NA; clone size: NA
CDR3 protein: CASSLGGQGTRWNTEAFF; CDR3 DNA: TGTGCCAGCAGCTTAGGGGGACAGGGTACGAGGTGGAACACTGAAGCTTTCTTT; J gene: TRBJ1-1; V gene: TRBV7-9; D gene: TRBD1; clone size: once
CDR3 protein: CASSLYGGVNTEAFF; CDR3 DNA: TGTGCCAGCAGCTTGTATGGGGGGGTGAATACTGAAGCTTTCTTT; J gene: TRBJ1-1; V gene: TRBV5-8; D gene: NA; clone size: many
CDR3 protein: CASRQGRFYNEQFF; CDR3 DNA: TGTGCCAGCAGGCAAGGGAGATTCTACAATGAGCAGTTCTTC; J gene: TRBJ2-1; V gene: TRBV7-9; D gene: NA; clone size: NA
CDR3 protein: CASSTGKGEAFF; CDR3 DNA: TGTGCCAGCAGCACAGGGAAGGGTGAAGCTTTCTTT; J gene: TRBJ1-1; V gene: TRBV7-9; D gene: NA; clone size: NA
CDR3 protein: CASSQGLGGAAYNEQFF; CDR3 DNA: TGCGCCAGCAGCCAAGGACTCGGGGGGGCCGCCTACAATGAGCAGTTCTTC; J gene: TRBJ2-1; V gene: TRBV4-1; D gene: TRBD2; clone size: NA
CDR3 protein: CASSTGQDPPEAFF; CDR3 DNA: TGCGCCAGCAGCACAGGACAGGACCCCCCTGAAGCTTTCTTT; J gene: TRBJ1-1; V gene: TRBV5-1; D gene: TRBD1; clone size: once
CDR3 protein: CASSVVGGTGYNEQFF; CDR3 DNA: TGTGCCAGCAGCGTAGTGGGAGGAACGGGGTACAATGAGCAGTTCTTC; J gene: TRBJ2-1; V gene: TRBV9; D gene: NA; clone size: NA
CDR3 protein: CASSTLQGTGYTF; CDR3 DNA: TGTGCCAGCAGCACACTTCAGGGTACTGGCTACACCTTC; J gene: TRBJ1-2; V gene: TRBV7-2; D gene: NA; clone size: NA
CDR3 protein: CASSGGTADTQYF; CDR3 DNA: TGTGCCAGCAGCGGGGGGACAGCAGATACGCAGTATTTT; J gene: TRBJ2-3; V gene: TRBV7-6; D gene: NA; clone size: NA
CDR3 protein: CASGQGLSTDTQYF; CDR3 DNA: TGTGCCAGCGGACAGGGCCTTAGCACAGATACGCAGTATTTT; J gene: TRBJ2-3; V gene: TRBV19; D gene: TRBD1; clone size: NA
CDR3 protein: CASSQDGNGGAADTQYF; CDR3 DNA: TGTGCCAGCAGCCAAGATGGGAACGGGGGGGCGGCAGATACGCAGTATTTT; J gene: TRBJ2-3; V gene: TRBV4-2; D gene: TRBD2; clone size: NA
CDR3 protein: CASSILPGQGSYEQYF; CDR3 DNA: TGTGCCAGTAGTATTCTGCCGGGACAGGGGTCCTACGAGCAGTACTTC; J gene: TRBJ2-7; V gene: TRBV19; D gene: TRBD1; clone size: NA
CDR3 protein: CASRDSYGYTF; CDR3 DNA: TGTGCCAGCAGGGACAGTTATGGCTACACCTTC; J gene: TRBJ1-2; V gene: TRBV6-5; D gene: NA; clone size: NA
CDR3 protein: CSAVKQGAYVEQYF; CDR3 DNA: TGCAGCGCTGTAAAACAGGGGGCTTATGTCGAGCAGTACTTC; J gene: TRBJ2-7; V gene: TRBV29-1; D gene: TRBD1; clone size: NA